This T cell receptor (beta chain) came from a study of human T cells and chemical hapten exposure. TCRdb re-derived calls from the RACE reads in MiXCR, one entry per CDR3 protein. The data hold about 34,000 distinct CDR3 sequences, with around 5.5% observed a single time. This clonotype was counted ten times or more. Time point given: healthy volunteer bleed at 6 weeks. It was unfractionated whole blood from which total RNA was extracted. This receptor was identified in a human donor in good health. Some clones in this sample may be carry-over from other donors' samples. Sequencing was carried out using whole blood.

CDR3 loop: CASSIAGDRQETQYF. The CDR3 nucleotides read TGTGCCAGCTCAATTGCGGGGGACCGCCAAGAGACCCAGTACTTC. The chain uses TRBV28 and TRBJ2-5; 7 bases align to TRBD2. With 8 bases clipped from V and 1 base from J, the junction kept 10 bases outside the gene matches. CDR1 and CDR2 from the germline V gene are MDHEN and SYDVKM. The CDR3 contains 15 residues.